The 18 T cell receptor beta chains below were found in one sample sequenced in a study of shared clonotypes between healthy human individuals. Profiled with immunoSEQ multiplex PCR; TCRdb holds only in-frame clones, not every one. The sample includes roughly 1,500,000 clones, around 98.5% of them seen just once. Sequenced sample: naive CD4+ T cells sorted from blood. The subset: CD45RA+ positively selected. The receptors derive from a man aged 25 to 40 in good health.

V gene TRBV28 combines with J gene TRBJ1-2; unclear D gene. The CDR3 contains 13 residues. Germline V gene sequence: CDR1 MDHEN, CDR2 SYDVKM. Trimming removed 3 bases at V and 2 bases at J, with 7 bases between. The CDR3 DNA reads TGTGCCAGCAGTTTTCTTCCAAACTATGGCTACACCTTC. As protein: CASSFLPNYGYTF.

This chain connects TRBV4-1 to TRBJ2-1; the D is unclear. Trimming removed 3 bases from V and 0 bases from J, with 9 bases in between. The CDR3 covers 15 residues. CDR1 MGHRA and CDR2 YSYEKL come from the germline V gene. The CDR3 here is CASSQERTSYNEQFF. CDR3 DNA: TGCGCCAGCAGCCAGGAGAGGACCTCCTACAATGAGCAGTTCTTC.

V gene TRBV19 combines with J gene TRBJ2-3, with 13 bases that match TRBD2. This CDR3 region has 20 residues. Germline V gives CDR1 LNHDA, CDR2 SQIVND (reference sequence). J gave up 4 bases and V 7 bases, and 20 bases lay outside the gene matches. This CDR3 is CASTLTWTSGSPFGSDTQYF. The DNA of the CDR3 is TGTGCCAGTACCCTTACTTGGACTAGCGGGAGCCCTTTTGGATCAGATACGCAGTATTTT.

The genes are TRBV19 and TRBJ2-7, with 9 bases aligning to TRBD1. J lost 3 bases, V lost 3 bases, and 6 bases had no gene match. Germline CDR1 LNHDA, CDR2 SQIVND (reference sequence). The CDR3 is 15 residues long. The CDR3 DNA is TGTGCCAGTAGTATTCCGGGACAGGGTTACTACGAGCAGTACTTC. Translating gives CASSIPGQGYYEQYF.

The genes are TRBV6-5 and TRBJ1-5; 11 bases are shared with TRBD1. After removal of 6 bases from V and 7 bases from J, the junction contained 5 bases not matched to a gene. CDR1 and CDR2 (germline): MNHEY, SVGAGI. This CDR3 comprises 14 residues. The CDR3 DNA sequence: TGTGCCAGCAGGAGGACAGGGGGCGGGCAGCCCCAGCATTTT. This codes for CASRRTGGGQPQHF.

DNA of the CDR3: TGCAGATGTGTAAAGGGGACCGAGCAGTACTTC. Protein sequence: CRCVKGTEQYF. The chain has TRBV20-1 and TRBJ2-7; D is tentatively TRBD1 or TRBD2 (5 bases each). The germline CDR1 and CDR2 sequences are DFQATT and SNEGSKA (reference sequence). This CDR3 is 11 amino acids long.

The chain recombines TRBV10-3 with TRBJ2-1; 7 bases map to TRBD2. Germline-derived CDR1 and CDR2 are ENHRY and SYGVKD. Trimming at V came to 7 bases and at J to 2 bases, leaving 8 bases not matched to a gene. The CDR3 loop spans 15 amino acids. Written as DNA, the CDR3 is TGTGCCATCACCTCAGGGAGGGCCCCCTACAATGAGCAGTTCTTC. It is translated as CAITSGRAPYNEQFF.

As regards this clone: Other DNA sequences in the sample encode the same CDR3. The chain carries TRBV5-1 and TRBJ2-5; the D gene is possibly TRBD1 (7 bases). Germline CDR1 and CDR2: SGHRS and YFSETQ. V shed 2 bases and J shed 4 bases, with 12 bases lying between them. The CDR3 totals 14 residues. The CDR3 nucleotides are TGCGCCAGCAGCTTCGGAGGGGGCGGAGAGACCCAGTACTTC. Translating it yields CASSFGGGGETQYF.

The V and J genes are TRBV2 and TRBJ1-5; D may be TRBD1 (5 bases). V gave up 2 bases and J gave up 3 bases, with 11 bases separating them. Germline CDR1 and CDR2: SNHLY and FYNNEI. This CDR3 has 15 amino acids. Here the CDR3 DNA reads TGTGCCAGCAGTGAATGGGGGGATGACAATCAGCCCCAGCATTTT. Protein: CASSEWGDDNQPQHF.

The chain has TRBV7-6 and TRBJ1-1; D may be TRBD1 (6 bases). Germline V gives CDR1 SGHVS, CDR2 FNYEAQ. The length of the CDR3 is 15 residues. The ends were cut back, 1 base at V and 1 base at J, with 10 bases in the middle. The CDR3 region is CASSLVGGPNTEAFF. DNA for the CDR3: TGTGCCAGCAGCTTAGTCGGGGGGCCGAACACTGAAGCTTTCTTT. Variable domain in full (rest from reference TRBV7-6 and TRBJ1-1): GAGVSQSPRYKVTKRGQDVALRCDPISGHVSLYWYRQALGQGPEFLTYFNYEAQQDKSGLPNDRFSAERPEGSISTLTIQRTEQRDSAMYRCASSLVGGPNTEAFFGQGTRLTVV.

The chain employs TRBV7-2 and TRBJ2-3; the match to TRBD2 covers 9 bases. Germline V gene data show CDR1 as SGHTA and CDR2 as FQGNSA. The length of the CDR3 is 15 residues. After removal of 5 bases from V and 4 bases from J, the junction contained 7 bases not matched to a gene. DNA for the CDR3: TGTGCCAGCAGCGTGGGGATAGCGGGAGCAGATACGCAGTATTTT. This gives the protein CASSVGIAGADTQYF.

CDR3 DNA: TGCGCCACCTCCCGAGCCCACAATGAGCAGTTCTTC. It translates to CATSRAHNEQFF. V and J are TRBV10-1 and TRBJ2-1; D remains unclear. This CDR3 is built from 12 residues. V lost 10 bases and J 5 bases, leaving 12 bases between the germline ends. The germline gives CDR1 WNHNN, CDR2 SYGVQD (reference sequence).

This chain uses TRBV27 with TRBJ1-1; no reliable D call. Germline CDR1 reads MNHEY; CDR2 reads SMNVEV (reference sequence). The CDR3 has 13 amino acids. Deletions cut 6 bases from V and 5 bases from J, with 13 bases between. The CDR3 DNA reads TGTGCCAGCAGACCTCGTAGGAGTACTGAAGCTTTCTTT. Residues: CASRPRRSTEAFF.

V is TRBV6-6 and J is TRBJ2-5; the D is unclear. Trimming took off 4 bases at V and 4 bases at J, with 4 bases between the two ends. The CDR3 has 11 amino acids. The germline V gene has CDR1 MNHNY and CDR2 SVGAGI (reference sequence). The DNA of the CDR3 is TGTGCCAGCAGTTGGAGAGAGACCCAGTACTTC. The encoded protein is CASSWRETQYF.

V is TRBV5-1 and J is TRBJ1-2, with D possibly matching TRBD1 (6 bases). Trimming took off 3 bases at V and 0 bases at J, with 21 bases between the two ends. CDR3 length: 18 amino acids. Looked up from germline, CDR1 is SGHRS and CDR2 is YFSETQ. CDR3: CASSSGAGATVANYGYTF. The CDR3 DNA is TGCGCCAGCAGCTCTGGGGCAGGGGCCACTGTAGCTAACTATGGCTACACCTTC.

The CDR3 region is CASSLEGSYGYTF. The CDR3 DNA follows: TGTGCCAGCAGCTTGGAGGGCTCCTATGGCTACACCTTC. The rearrangement joins TRBV5-6 to TRBJ1-2, with D unresolved. The CDR3 has 13 residues. V was shortened by 0 bases and J by 4 bases, with 7 bases between the two germline ends. In germline, CDR1 is SGHDT, CDR2 YYEEEE.

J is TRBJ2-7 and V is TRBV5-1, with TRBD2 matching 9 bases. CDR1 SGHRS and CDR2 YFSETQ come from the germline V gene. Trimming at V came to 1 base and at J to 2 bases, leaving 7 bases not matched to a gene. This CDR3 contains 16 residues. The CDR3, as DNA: TGCGCCAGCAGCTTGCCGCAAGCGGGAGGTACCTACGAGCAGTACTTC. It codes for CASSLPQAGGTYEQYF.

The CDR3 coding sequence is TGTGCCAGTATCGACAGGGCTATGAACACTGAAGCTTTCTTT. It is translated as CASIDRAMNTEAFF. The chain is built from TRBV19 and TRBJ1-1, with 7 bases matching TRBD1. Germline V lookup: CDR1 LNHDA, CDR2 SQIVND (reference sequence). The CDR3 runs 14 residues. The V segment lost 7 bases and the J segment 0 bases; nucleotides outside the gene matches: 5.